What follows is one T cell receptor (beta chain) and its context. Its specificity is unknown. At one end the junction does not follow the germline gene, possibly because of a read error. This sample is part of a study of molecular identifiers for immune sequencing clone quantification. Study-wide results and caveats: Clones that had above 20 RNA copies took up over 98% of effector molecules but under 1% in naive cells.

The CDR3 runs to 15 residues. Germline assignment: CDR1 MNHEY and CDR2 SVGAGI. Libraries of bulk TCR were made by previously described methods (with listed TCR primers). Via MiXCR, TCRdb re-called the PCR reads, giving one row per CDR3 protein. The sample lists 50,000 to 70,000 distinct CDR3 sequences, roughly 20% occurring once. This chain links TRBV6-5 with TRBJ2-7; D possibly matches TRBD1 or TRBD2 (5 bases each). The clonotype originates from a human donor in good health. Some libraries in this study had Jurkat cell RNA spiked in. Sequenced input: naive CD8+ T cells from blood, with Jurkat cell RNA spiked in. Subset indicated: FACS-sorted CD8+CD4-CCR7+CD45RA+ naive T cells. In DNA form, the CDR3 reads TGTGCCAGCAGCCTCGCCCCAGGGAGCTCCTACGAGCGGTACTTC. Its translation is CASSLAPGSSYERYF.